This TCR beta chain was captured in a study of T cell changes during pregnancy in multiple sclerosis. The data were produced by immunoSEQ multiplex PCR, yet TCRdb's version contains in-frame clones alone and is incomplete. The sample shows under 75,000 clones, 75% to 95% of them seen only once. This CDR3 is 15 amino acids long. The junction had 5 bases not matched to a gene; V was cut back by 5 bases and J by 0 bases. CDR1 and CDR2 (germline): SGHVS, FNYEAQ. This rearrangement joins TRBV7-6 to TRBJ2-7; 9 bases fit TRBD1. Here the sequenced sample was CD4+ T cells from peripheral blood mononuclear cells, taken after pregnancy. The sequence derives from a female donor in good health, enrolled as a control in a pregnancy study. The CDR3 sequence is CASSLTGGASYEQYF. As DNA, the CDR3 is TGTGCCAGCAGCCTAACAGGGGGCGCCTCCTACGAGCAGTACTTC.